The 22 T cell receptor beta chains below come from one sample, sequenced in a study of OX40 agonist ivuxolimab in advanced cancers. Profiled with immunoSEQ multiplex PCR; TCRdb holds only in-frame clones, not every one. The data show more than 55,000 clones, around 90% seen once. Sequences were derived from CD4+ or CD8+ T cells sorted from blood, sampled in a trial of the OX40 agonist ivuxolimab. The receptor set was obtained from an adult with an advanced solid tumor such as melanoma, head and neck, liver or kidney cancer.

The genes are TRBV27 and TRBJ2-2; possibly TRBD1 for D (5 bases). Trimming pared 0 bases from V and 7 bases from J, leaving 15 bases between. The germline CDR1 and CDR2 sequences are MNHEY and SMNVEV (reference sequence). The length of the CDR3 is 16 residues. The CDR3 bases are TGTGCCAGCAGTTTATCGGTGACAGTTTTAGGCGGGGAGCTGTTTTTT. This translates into CASSLSVTVLGGELFF.

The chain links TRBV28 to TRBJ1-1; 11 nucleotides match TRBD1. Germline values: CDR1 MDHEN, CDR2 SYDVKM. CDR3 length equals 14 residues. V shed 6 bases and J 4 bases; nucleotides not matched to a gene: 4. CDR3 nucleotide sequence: TGTGCCAGCAGGGGACAGGGGGGAGGCACTGAAGCTTTCTTT. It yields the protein CASRGQGGGTEAFF.

CDR3 sequence: CASSELGRGQETQYF. In DNA form, the CDR3 reads TGTGCCAGCAGTGAGCTAGGGAGGGGCCAAGAGACCCAGTACTTC. The chain joins TRBV6-1 to TRBJ2-5; 7 bases align to TRBD2. Unmatched junction bases numbered 5, after V lost 3 bases and J lost 1 base. Per the germline V gene, CDR1 is MNHNS and CDR2 is SASEGT. The CDR3 is 15 amino acids.

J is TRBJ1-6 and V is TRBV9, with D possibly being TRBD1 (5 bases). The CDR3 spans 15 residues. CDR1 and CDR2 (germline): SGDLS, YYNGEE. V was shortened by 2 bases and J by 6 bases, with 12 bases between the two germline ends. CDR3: CASSVGRATNSPLHF. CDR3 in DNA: TGTGCCAGCAGCGTCGGCAGGGCAACTAATTCACCCCTCCACTTT.

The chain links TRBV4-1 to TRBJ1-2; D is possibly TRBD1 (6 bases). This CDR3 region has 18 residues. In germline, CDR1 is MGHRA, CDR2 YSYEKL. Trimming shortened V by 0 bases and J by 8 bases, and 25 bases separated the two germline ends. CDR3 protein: CASSQEGVGAGAPGGYTF. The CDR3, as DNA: TGCGCCAGCAGCCAAGAGGGTGTGGGGGCCGGGGCCCCCGGGGGCTACACCTTC.

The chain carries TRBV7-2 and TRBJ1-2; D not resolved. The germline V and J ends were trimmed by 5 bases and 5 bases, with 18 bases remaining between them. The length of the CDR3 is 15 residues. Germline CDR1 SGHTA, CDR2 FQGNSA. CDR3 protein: CASSPLLGPGYGYTF. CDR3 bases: TGTGCCAGCAGCCCTCTCCTCGGGCCCGGGTATGGCTACACCTTC.

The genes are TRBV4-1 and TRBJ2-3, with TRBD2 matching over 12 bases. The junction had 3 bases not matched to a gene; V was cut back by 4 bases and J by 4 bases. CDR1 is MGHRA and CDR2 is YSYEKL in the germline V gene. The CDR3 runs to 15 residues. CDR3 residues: CASSPGLAGSDTQYF. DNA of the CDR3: TGCGCCAGCAGCCCAGGACTAGCGGGGTCAGATACGCAGTATTTT.

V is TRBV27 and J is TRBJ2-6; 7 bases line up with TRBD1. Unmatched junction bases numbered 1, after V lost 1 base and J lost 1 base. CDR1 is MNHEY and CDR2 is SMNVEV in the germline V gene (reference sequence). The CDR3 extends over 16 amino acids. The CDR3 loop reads CASSLYRGSGANVLTF. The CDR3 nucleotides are TGTGCCAGCAGTTTATACAGGGGATCTGGGGCCAACGTCCTGACTTTC.

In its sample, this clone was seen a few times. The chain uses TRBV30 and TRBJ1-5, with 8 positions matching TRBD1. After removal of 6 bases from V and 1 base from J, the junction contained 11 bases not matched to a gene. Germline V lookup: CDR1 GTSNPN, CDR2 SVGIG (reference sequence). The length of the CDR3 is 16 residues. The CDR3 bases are TGTGCCTGCTCCAGGGGGCGCGGTGGAAGCAATCAGCCCCAGCATTTT. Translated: CACSRGRGGSNQPQHF.

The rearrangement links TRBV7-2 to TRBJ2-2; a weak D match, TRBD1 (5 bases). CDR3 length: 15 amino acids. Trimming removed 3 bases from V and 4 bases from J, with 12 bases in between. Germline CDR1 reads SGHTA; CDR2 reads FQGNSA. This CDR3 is CASSFEYRSTGELFF. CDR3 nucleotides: TGTGCCAGCAGCTTCGAATACAGGTCCACCGGGGAGCTGTTTTTT.

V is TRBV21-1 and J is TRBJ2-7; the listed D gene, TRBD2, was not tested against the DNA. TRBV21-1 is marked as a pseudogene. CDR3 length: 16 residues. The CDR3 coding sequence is TGTGCCAGCAGCAAAGGACTAGCGGGGGGAGGATACGAGCAGTACTTC. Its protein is CASSKGLAGGGYEQYF.

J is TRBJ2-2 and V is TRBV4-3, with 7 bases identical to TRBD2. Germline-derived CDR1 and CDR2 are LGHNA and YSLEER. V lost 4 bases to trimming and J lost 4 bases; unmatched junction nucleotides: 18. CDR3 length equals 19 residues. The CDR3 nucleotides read TGCGCCAGCAGCCGAGGGAGGGGAAGCCGGGATTTCACCACCGGGGAGCTGTTTTTT. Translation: CASSRGRGSRDFTTGELFF.

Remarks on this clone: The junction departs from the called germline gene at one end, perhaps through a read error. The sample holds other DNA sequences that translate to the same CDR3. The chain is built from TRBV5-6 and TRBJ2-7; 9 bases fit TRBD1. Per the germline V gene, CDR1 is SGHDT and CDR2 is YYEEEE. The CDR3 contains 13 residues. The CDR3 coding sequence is TGCGCCAGCAGCTCACAGACCGGGACAGGGATGTACTTC. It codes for CASSSQTGTGMYF.

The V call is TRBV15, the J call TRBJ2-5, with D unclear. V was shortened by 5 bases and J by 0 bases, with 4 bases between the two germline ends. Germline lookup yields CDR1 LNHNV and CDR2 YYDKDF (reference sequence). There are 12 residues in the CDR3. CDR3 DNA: TGTGCCACCAGCCTGCACCAAGAGACCCAGTACTTC. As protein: CATSLHQETQYF.

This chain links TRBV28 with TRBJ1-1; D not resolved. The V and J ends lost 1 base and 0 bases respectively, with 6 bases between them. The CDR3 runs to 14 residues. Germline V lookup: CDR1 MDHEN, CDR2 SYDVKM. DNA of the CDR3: TGTGCCAGCAGTTTATTTACAGTGAACACTGAAGCTTTCTTT. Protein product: CASSLFTVNTEAFF. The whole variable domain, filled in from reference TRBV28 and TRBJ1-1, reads DVKVTQSSRYLVKRTGEKVFLECVQDMDHENMFWYRQDPGLGLRLIYFSYDVKMKEKGDIPEGYSVSREKKERFSLILESASTNQTSMYLCASSLFTVNTEAFFGQGTRLTVV.

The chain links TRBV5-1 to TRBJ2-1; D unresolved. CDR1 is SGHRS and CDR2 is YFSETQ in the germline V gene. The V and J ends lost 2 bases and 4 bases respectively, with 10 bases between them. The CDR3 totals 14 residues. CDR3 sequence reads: CASSLSSGYNEQFF. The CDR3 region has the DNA TGCGCCAGCAGCTTAAGCTCTGGATACAATGAGCAGTTCTTC.

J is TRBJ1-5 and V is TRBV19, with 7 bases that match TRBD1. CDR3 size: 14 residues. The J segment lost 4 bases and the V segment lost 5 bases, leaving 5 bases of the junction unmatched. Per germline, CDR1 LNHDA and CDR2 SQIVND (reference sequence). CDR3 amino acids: CASSVRDSNQPQHF. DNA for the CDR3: TGTGCCAGTAGTGTCCGGGACAGTAATCAGCCCCAGCATTTT.

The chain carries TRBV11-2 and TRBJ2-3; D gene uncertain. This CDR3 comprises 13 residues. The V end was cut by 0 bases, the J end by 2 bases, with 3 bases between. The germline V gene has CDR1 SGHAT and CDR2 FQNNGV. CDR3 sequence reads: CASSLDITDTQYF. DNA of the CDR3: TGTGCCAGCAGCTTAGATATCACAGATACGCAGTATTTT.

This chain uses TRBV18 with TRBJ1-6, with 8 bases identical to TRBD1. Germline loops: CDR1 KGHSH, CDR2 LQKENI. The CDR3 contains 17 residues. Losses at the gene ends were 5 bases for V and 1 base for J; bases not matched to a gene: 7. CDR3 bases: TGTGCCAGCTCAACCTCCCGGACAGGGTCCTATAATTCACCCCTCCACTTT. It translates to CASSTSRTGSYNSPLHF.

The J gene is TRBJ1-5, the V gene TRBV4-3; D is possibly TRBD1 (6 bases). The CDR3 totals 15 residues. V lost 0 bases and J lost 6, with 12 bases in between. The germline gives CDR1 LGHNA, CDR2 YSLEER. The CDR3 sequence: CASSQEAGGSQPQHF. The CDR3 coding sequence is TGCGCCAGCAGCCAAGAGGCGGGGGGCAGTCAGCCCCAGCATTTT.

Written as DNA, the CDR3 is TGTGCCAGCAGCTTAAACCATGACTCCTACGAGCAGTACTTC. It specifies CASSLNHDSYEQYF. The chain links TRBV7-2 to TRBJ2-7; D gene unclear. The CDR3 length is 14 residues. V lost 2 bases, J lost 0 bases, and 8 bases lay in between. Looked up from germline, CDR1 is SGHTA and CDR2 is FQGNSA.

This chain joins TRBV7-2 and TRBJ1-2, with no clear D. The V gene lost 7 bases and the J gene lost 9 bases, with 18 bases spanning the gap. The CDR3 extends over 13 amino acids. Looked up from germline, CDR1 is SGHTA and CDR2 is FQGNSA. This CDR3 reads CASTITFPESYTF. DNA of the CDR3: TGTGCCAGCACCATTACCTTCCCTGAGAGCTACACCTTC.